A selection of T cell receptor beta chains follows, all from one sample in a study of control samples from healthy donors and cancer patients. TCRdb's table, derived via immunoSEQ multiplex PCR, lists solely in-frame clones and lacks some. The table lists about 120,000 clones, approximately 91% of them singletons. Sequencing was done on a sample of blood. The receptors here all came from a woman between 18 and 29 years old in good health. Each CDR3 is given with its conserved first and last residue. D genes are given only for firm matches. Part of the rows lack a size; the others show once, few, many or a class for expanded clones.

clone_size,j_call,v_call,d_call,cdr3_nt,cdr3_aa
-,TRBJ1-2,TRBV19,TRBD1,TGTGCCAGTAGTGGACTGGTACAGGGGCTTAACTATGGCTACACCTTC,CASSGLVQGLNYGYTF
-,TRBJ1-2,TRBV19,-,TGTGCCAGTAGTCCCTCTGGTATCCACTATGGCTACACCTTC,CASSPSGIHYGYTF
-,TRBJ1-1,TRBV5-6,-,TGTGCCAGCACGCTTGGGCCGGGGGTTCGGGAAGCTTTCTTT,CASTLGPGVREAFF
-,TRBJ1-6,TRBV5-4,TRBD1,TGTGCCAGCAGCTTGGAGGCGGGGACAGGGCCTTCACCCCTCCACTTT,CASSLEAGTGPSPLHF
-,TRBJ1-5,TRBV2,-,TGTGCCAGCAGTGATTCGGGGTCCAGCAATCAGCCCCAGCATTTT,CASSDSGSSNQPQHF
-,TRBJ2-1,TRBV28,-,TGTGCCAGCAGTTTAAGCGGCTACTCCTACAATGAGCAGTTCTTC,CASSLSGYSYNEQFF
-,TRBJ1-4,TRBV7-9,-,TGTGCCAGCAGCTCTGGGGGCGGGGGACGTGAAAAACTGTTTTTT,CASSSGGGGREKLFF
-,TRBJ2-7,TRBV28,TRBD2,TGTGCCAGCAGCCCCCCAGGGGTGAGCGGGAGCCACGAGCAGTACTTC,CASSPPGVSGSHEQYF
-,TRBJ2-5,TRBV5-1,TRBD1,TGCGCCAGCGCTTTCAGGGGGCAAGAGACCCAGTACTTC,CASAFRGQETQYF
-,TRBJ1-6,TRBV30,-,TGTGCCTGGAGCTCGGAGGGAAAATCACCCCTCCACTTT,CAWSSEGKSPLHF
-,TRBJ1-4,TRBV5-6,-,TGTGCCAGCAGCTTGGAGGGCAGGGGTAATGAAAAACTGTTTTTT,CASSLEGRGNEKLFF
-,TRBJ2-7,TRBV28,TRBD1,TGTGCCAGCAGTTCAGCGACAGGGGGCGCCGAGCAGTACTTC,CASSSATGGAEQYF
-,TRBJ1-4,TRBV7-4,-,TGTGCCAGCAGCTTCCACCTGCGGGAGAATGAAAAACTGTTTTTT,CASSFHLRENEKLFF
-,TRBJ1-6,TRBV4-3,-,TGCGCCAGCAGCCAATCAATCCTAGACCTAATCCTAGTCGGGAGGAAAAGGTCACCCCTCCACTTT,CASSQSILDLILVGRKRSPLHF
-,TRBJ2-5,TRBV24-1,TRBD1,TGTGCCACCAGCGAGAGTATGACAGGGGGCCGGCAAGAGACCCAGTACTTC,CATSESMTGGRQETQYF
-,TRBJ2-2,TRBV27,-,TGTGCCAGCAGTTTTAGTCGTCAGGGTTCCGGGGAGCTGTTTTTT,CASSFSRQGSGELFF
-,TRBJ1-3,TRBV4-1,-,TGCGCCAGCAGCCAATCGGCGCCTGAAATCTCTGGAAACACCATATATTTT,CASSQSAPEISGNTIYF
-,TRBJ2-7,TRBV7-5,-,TGTGTCAGAAGCGTATCCGACAGGGTTAAAGGCTGCCGGACGACGCGGAACTCCTACGAGCAGTACTTC,CVRSVSDRVKGCRTTRNSYEQYF
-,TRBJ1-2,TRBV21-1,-,TGTGCCAGCAGCAAAATTAGGGGGCGCGACTTTATGTATGGCTACACCTTC,CASSKIRGRDFMYGYTF
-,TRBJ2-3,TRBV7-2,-,TGTGCCAGCAGCCCAGAGATAGTGGTGGGAGAGGAGACAGATACGCAGTATTTT,CASSPEIVVGEETDTQYF
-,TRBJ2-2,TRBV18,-,TGTGCCAGCTCCCTTACAGGGAGGCAAGACACCGGGGAGCTGTTTTTT,CASSLTGRQDTGELFF
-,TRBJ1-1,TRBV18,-,TGTGCCAGCTCACCTGGCACAGGCTTGGACACTGAAGCTTTCTTT,CASSPGTGLDTEAFF
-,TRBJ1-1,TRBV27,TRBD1,TGTGCCAGCAGTTTATCCCCAGGGGGTAGCGCTTTCTTT,CASSLSPGGSAFF
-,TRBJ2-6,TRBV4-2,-,TGTGCCAGCAGCCAAGACAGGGTTCAGCAGACTGGGGCCAACGTCCTGACTTTC,CASSQDRVQQTGANVLTF
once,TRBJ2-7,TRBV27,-,TGTGCCAGCATGCCCCATTCGGGCTTCGAGCAGTACTTC,CASMPHSGFEQYF
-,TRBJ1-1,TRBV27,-,TGTGCCAGCAGTTTCACAGACTACACTGAAGCTTTCTTT,CASSFTDYTEAFF
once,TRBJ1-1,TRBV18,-,TGTGCCAGCTCACGGGAGGGGGGCACTGAAGCTTTCTTT,CASSREGGTEAFF
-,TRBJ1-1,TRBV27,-,TGTGCCAGCAGTTTATTGATGAACACTGAAGCTTTCTTT,CASSLLMNTEAFF
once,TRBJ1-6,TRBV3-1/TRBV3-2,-,TGTGCCAGCAGCCCTACCCGAAGAAGACAGGTCAGATTGGTGTCACCCCTCCACTTT,CASSPTRRRQVRLVSPLHF
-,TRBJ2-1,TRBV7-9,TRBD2,TGTGCCAGCAGCTTAGGGTCAGCGGGAGGGCCGAGCAATGAGCAGTTCTTC,CASSLGSAGGPSNEQFF
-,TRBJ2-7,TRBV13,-,TGTGCCAGCAGCTTAGGCAGCGGAACCTACGAGCAGTACTTC,CASSLGSGTYEQYF
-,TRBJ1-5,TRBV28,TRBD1,TGTGCCAGCAGCCCACAAAAGACCCGGGACAGAACCCAGCCCCAGCATTTT,CASSPQKTRDRTQPQHF
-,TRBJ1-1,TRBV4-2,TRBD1,TGTGCCAGCAGCCAAGAAACAGGGGCGGTCACTGAAGCTTTCTTT,CASSQETGAVTEAFF
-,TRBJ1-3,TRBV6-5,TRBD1,TGTGCCAGCCGAAGGGAGGGGGCAGGCGGAAACACCATATATTTT,CASRREGAGGNTIYF
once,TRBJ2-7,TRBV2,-,TGTGCCAGCAGTGAAGACGGAATCTACGAGCAGTACTTC,CASSEDGIYEQYF
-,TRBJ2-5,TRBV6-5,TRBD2,TGTGCCAGCAAAGTGGCGGGACTACTACAAGAGACCCAGTACTTC,CASKVAGLLQETQYF
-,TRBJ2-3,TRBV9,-,TGTGCCAGCAGCGTAGTCGGGGCGTTTGGCACAGATACGCAGTATTTT,CASSVVGAFGTDTQYF